Following are 20 T cell receptor beta chains from one sample sequenced in a study of T cells in Graves' hyperthyroidism and ophthalmopathy. Researchers amplified the TCR beta CDR3 regions from RNA transcripts. HTBI primers were used for first-round RT-PCR of the TCR CDR3. From the multiplex PCR reads, TCRdb called clonotypes with MiXCR, one entry per CDR3 protein. Of roughly 360,000 distinct CDR3 sequences in the sample, approximately 12% were seen once. The sample consisted of blood. These receptors were obtained from a man aged 30 to 45 with Graves' hyperthyroidism that later progressed to Graves' ophthalmopathy.

At least ten counts were recorded for this clonotype. The V call is TRBV11-2, the J call TRBJ2-7; D call uncertain. Trimming took off 5 bases at V and 2 bases at J, with 13 bases between the two ends. This CDR3 region has 14 residues. Germline V gives CDR1 SGHAT, CDR2 FQNNGV. This CDR3 reads CASSSRTIAYEQYF. As DNA, the CDR3 is TGTGCCAGCAGCAGCAGGACCATAGCCTACGAGCAGTACTTC. The full variable domain, completed using reference TRBV11-2 and TRBJ2-7, is EAGVAQSPRYKIIEKRQSVAFWCNPISGHATLYWYQQILGQGPKLLIQFQNNGVVDDSQLPKDRFSAERLKGVDSTLKIQPAKLEDSAVYLCASSSRTIAYEQYFGPGTRLTVT.

This clonotype was recorded many times. The gene calls are TRBV7-7 and TRBJ2-3; D is unresolved. Germline V gene sequence: CDR1 SSHAT, CDR2 FNYEAQ (reference sequence). The CDR3 covers 14 residues. CDR3 DNA sequence: TGTGCTTTATCTCCCCCACCTACACAAAGCACGCAGTATTTT. Its translation is CALSPPPTQSTQYF.

This clonotype was seen repeatedly, ten times or more. The chain couples TRBV3-1 to TRBJ1-1, with D maybe TRBD1 (5 bases). The CDR3 length is 14 residues. Germline V gene lookup returns CDR1 LGHDT and CDR2 YNNKEL (reference sequence). V was shortened by 3 bases and J by 6 bases, with 14 bases between the two germline ends. CDR3 residues: CASSQTPGSSEAFF. CDR3 DNA: TGTGCCAGCAGCCAGACACCAGGGTCCTCTGAAGCTTTCTTT.

This clonotype showed up many times. CDR3 loop: CAIKMNTGELFF. CDR3 DNA sequence: TGTGCCATCAAGATGAACACCGGGGAGCTGTTTTTT. The chain is built from TRBV10-3 and TRBJ2-2; D gene unclear. From germline, CDR1 is ENHRY and CDR2 SYGVKD. Trimming cost V 7 bases and J 1 base, with 4 bases left between them. CDR3 length equals 12 residues.

The chain is built from TRBV3-1 and TRBJ2-3; possible D gene TRBD2, 7 bases. There are 16 residues in the CDR3. V was shortened by 1 base and J by 3 bases, with 14 bases between the two germline ends. CDR1 LGHDT and CDR2 YNNKEL come from the germline V gene (reference sequence). The CDR3 loop reads CASSQGGGGYTDTQYF. The CDR3 region has the DNA TGTGCCAGCAGCCAAGGAGGGGGGGGCTATACAGATACGCAGTATTTT.

The chain joins TRBV6-1 to TRBJ1-2; D is unclear. The length of the CDR3 is 14 residues. The V gene lost 2 bases and the J gene lost 6 bases, with 13 bases spanning the gap. The germline V gene encodes CDR1 MNHNS and CDR2 SASEGT. The CDR3, as DNA: TGTGCCAGCAGTGAACTTTGGGGAGTCAATGGCTACACCTTC. Encoded protein: CASSELWGVNGYTF.

This clonotype was observed at least ten times. The chain employs TRBV7-9 and TRBJ1-2; D unclear. Germline V gene sequence: CDR1 SEHNR, CDR2 FQNEAQ (reference sequence). The CDR3 is 14 amino acids. V was trimmed by 3 bases and J by 0 bases, leaving 8 bases between them. CDR3 amino acids: CASSFSSSNYGYTF. CDR3 bases: TGTGCCAGCAGCTTTTCCAGTTCTAACTATGGCTACACCTTC.

This clonotype has ten or more counts. The chain carries TRBV12-3 or TRBV12-4 and TRBJ2-1; D possibly corresponds to TRBD2 (7 bases). V lost 7 bases, J lost 9 bases, and 22 bases lay in between. The CDR3 loop spans 15 amino acids. This CDR3 reads CASTLSGGGRGEQFF. CDR3 sequence (DNA): TGTGCCAGCACCTTAAGTGGGGGGGGCCGGGGTGAGCAGTTCTTC.

V gene TRBV6-1 combines with J gene TRBJ1-1; 10 bases agree with TRBD1. The junction had 7 bases not matched to a gene; V was cut back by 7 bases and J by 5 bases. CDR1 is MNHNS and CDR2 is SASEGT in the germline V gene. There are 14 residues in the CDR3. DNA for the CDR3: TGTGCCAGCAACGACCTGGACAGGGGGACTGAAGCTTTCTTT. It yields the protein CASNDLDRGTEAFF.

V is TRBV20-1 and J is TRBJ2-4, with TRBD1 matching 9 bases. Germline V gene sequence: CDR1 DFQATT, CDR2 SNEGSKA (reference sequence). The ends lost 4 bases at V and 0 bases at J; junction bases unmatched: 4. The CDR3 contains 15 residues. The CDR3 region is CSAITGGLAKNIQYF. CDR3 nucleotides: TGCAGTGCTATCACAGGGGGCTTAGCCAAAAACATTCAGTACTTC.

This clonotype was picked up many times. The chain employs TRBV28 and TRBJ1-1; a possible D gene is TRBD1 (6 bases). Trimming cost V 3 bases and J 4 bases, with 18 bases left between them. From germline, CDR1 is MDHEN and CDR2 SYDVKM. CDR3 length: 16 residues. As DNA, the CDR3 is TGTGCCAGCAGTTTTGGGGCGGGACAATATTTCACTGAAGCTTTCTTT. Protein: CASSFGAGQYFTEAFF.

The chain joins TRBV28 to TRBJ2-7; a possible D gene is TRBD2 (6 bases). This CDR3 contains 15 residues. Germline CDR1 MDHEN, CDR2 SYDVKM. Trimming cost V 4 bases and J 3 bases, with 16 bases left between them. This CDR3 is CASSSGGAGGYEQYF. CDR3 DNA sequence: TGTGCCAGCAGTTCCGGGGGAGCGGGCGGCTACGAGCAGTACTTC. The variable domain in full, completed from reference TRBV28 and TRBJ2-7, reads DVKVTQSSRYLVKRTGEKVFLECVQDMDHENMFWYRQDPGLGLRLIYFSYDVKMKEKGDIPEGYSVSREKKERFSLILESASTNQTSMYLCASSSGGAGGYEQYFGPGTRLTVT.

The gene calls are TRBV20-1 and TRBJ1-6; D call uncertain. The length of the CDR3 is 15 residues. CDR1 is DFQATT, CDR2 SNEGSKA, per germline (reference sequence). Between the trimmed V and J ends, which lost 5 bases and 0 bases, there was a span of 11 bases. The DNA for the CDR3 is TGCAGTGCTCTGGACGGGAGCTCCTATAATTCACCCCTCCACTTT. This sequence encodes CSALDGSSYNSPLHF.

The chain links TRBV3-1 to TRBJ2-6; D not resolved. The CDR3 covers 14 residues. V was pared by 3 bases and J by 3 bases, with 6 bases between. Per germline, CDR1 LGHDT and CDR2 YNNKEL (reference sequence). The CDR3 sequence: CASSQQLGANVLTF. The CDR3 DNA is TGTGCCAGCAGCCAGCAACTTGGGGCCAACGTCCTGACTTTC. Looking up the rest from reference TRBV3-1 and TRBJ2-6 gives the full variable domain: DTAVSQTPKYLVTQMGNDKSIKCEQNLGHDTMYWYKQDSKKFLKIMFSYNNKELIINETVPNRFSPKSPDKAHLNLHINSLELGDSAVYFCASSQQLGANVLTFGAGSRLTVL.

In its sample, this clonotype was seen many times. J is TRBJ2-3 and V is TRBV11-3; 10 nucleotides agree with TRBD1. Germline V lookup: CDR1 SGHNT, CDR2 YENEEA. The J segment lost 4 bases and the V segment lost 4 bases, leaving 8 bases of the junction unmatched. This CDR3 has 16 amino acids. CDR3 nucleotides: TGTGCCAGCAGCTCGTCCGGGACAGGGGTTGCAGATACGCAGTATTTT. Translation gives CASSSSGTGVADTQYF.

This clonotype was seen at least ten times. The chain couples TRBV6-1 to TRBJ2-3; D is unresolved. Germline V gives CDR1 MNHNS, CDR2 SASEGT. The ends were cut back, 5 bases at V and 4 bases at J, with 7 bases in the middle. The CDR3 sequence is 12 residues long. CDR3 region: CASSRLADTQYF. CDR3 in DNA: TGTGCCAGCAGTCGGTTGGCAGATACGCAGTATTTT.

Regarding this clonotype: A much larger clone differs from this one at a single base, so this may be a read error. This chain joins TRBV2 and TRBJ1-6, with 9 bases matching TRBD1. J gave up 9 bases and V 5 bases, and 8 bases lay outside the gene matches. The CDR3 covers 15 residues. Germline V gene data show CDR1 as SNHLY and CDR2 as FYNNEI. The CDR3 DNA follows: TGTGCCAGCAGTTACTCCGGGACAGGGACTTCACCCCTCCACTTT. Its translation: CASSYSGTGTSPLHF.

There are many counts of this clonotype. The chain uses TRBV12-3 or TRBV12-4 and TRBJ2-1; unclear D gene. Trimming shortened V by 2 bases and J by 0 bases, and 14 bases separated the two germline ends. There are 17 residues in the CDR3. The CDR3 spells CASSLFIARFSYNEQFF. The CDR3, as DNA: TGTGCCAGCAGTTTATTTATAGCCAGATTCTCCTACAATGAGCAGTTCTTC.

The sample holds many counts of this clonotype. The chain carries TRBV30 and TRBJ2-5; no definite D call. Between the trimmed V and J ends, which lost 5 bases and 5 bases, there was a span of 15 bases. The CDR3 length is 13 residues. Per the germline V gene, CDR1 is GTSNPN and CDR2 is SVGIG (reference sequence). Written as DNA, the CDR3 is TGTGCCTGGTCCCGAATGGGCTACGAGACCCAGTACTTC. Its translation is CAWSRMGYETQYF.

This clonotype was seen only a few times. The chain combines TRBV12-3 or TRBV12-4 with TRBJ2-4; 12 nucleotides align to TRBD2. Trimming removed 3 bases from V and 8 bases from J; junction bases left unmatched: 11. This CDR3 has 17 amino acids. The CDR3 loop reads CASSFGLAGGPGYIQYF. CDR3 nucleotide sequence: TGTGCCAGCAGTTTTGGGCTAGCGGGGGGGCCGGGATACATTCAGTACTTC.